The 27 T cell receptor beta chains listed next were all sequenced from one sample in a study of cytomegalovirus exposure and HLA in healthy donors. Both 60 Vbeta primers and 13 Jbeta primers went into the PCR. This table comes from immunoSEQ multiplex PCR, and its TCRdb copy is limited to in-frame clones, with some not included. The sample carries fewer than 95,000 clones, just over 75% recorded once. Material for sequencing was PBMCs. The receptors shown here come from a man younger than 45 in good health and CMV-seronegative.

The DNA of the CDR3 is TGCGCCAGCAGCTTGGGGGCAGGGTCGGAGACCCAGTACTTC. This encodes CASSLGAGSETQYF. The rearrangement uses TRBV5-1 and TRBJ2-5; the D gene is possibly TRBD1 (5 bases). In germline, CDR1 is SGHRS, CDR2 YFSETQ. V shed 0 bases and J shed 5 bases, with 11 bases lying between them. CDR3 size: 14 residues.

This clone has only a few counts. The V and J genes are TRBV6-5 and TRBJ1-1, with D perhaps matching TRBD1 (6 bases). Trimming took off 2 bases at V and 5 bases at J, with 9 bases between the two ends. The germline gives CDR1 MNHEY, CDR2 SVGAGI. The CDR3 covers 13 residues. CDR3 sequence: CASSYVRGTEAFF. CDR3 DNA sequence: TGTGCCAGCAGTTACGTGAGGGGGACTGAAGCTTTCTTT.

J is TRBJ1-2 and V is TRBV6-1, with D possibly being TRBD1 (6 bases). V shed 2 bases and J shed 4 bases, with 14 bases lying between them. Germline V CDR1 and CDR2: MNHNS, SASEGT. CDR3 length: 15 amino acids. CDR3 sequence (DNA): TGTGCCAGCAGTGAAAGTCTACAGGGAACCTATGGCTACACCTTC. This translates into CASSESLQGTYGYTF.

A single count supports this clone. The V and J genes are TRBV7-2 and TRBJ2-1; D is possibly TRBD1 (6 bases). The germline CDR1 and CDR2 sequences are SGHTA and FQGNSA. The CDR3 is 12 residues long. V lost 5 bases to trimming and J lost 8 bases, with 10 bases between them. The CDR3 spells CASSRDRYEQFF. The CDR3 DNA reads TGTGCCAGCAGCCGAGACAGGTATGAGCAGTTCTTC.

The genes are TRBV4-3 and TRBJ2-1; 9 bases are a match to TRBD2. CDR1 LGHNA and CDR2 YSLEER come from the germline V gene. The CDR3 has 16 amino acids. V was pared by 3 bases and J by 0 bases, with 3 bases of the junction left unmatched. The CDR3 loop reads CASSQLAGSSYNEQFF. DNA of the CDR3: TGCGCCAGCAGCCAGCTAGCGGGGAGCTCCTACAATGAGCAGTTCTTC.

The chain combines TRBV27 with TRBJ2-1; 7 bases are a match to TRBD2. The CDR3 runs to 17 residues. V lost 4 bases, J lost 7 bases, and 16 bases stayed unmatched. Germline values: CDR1 MNHEY, CDR2 SMNVEV (reference sequence). CDR3 loop: CASSSPLLAARRNEQFF. The CDR3 DNA reads TGTGCCAGCAGTTCCCCCCTCCTAGCGGCCCGGAGGAATGAGCAGTTCTTC.

This sequence joins TRBV5-1 and TRBJ2-5, with a tentative D call TRBD2 (5 bases). The V gene lost 5 bases and the J gene lost 5 bases, with 16 bases spanning the gap. CDR1 and CDR2 (germline): SGHRS, YFSETQ. The CDR3 contains 14 residues. CDR3 protein: CASRATTDRETQYF. CDR3 nucleotide sequence: TGCGCCAGCAGGGCGACTACGGATAGGGAGACCCAGTACTTC.

The V gene is TRBV7-3, the J gene TRBJ2-1; D remains ambiguous. The CDR3 has 15 amino acids. Between the trimmed V and J ends, which lost 3 bases and 0 bases, there was a span of 9 bases. CDR1 is SGHTA and CDR2 is FQGTGA in the germline V gene. CDR3 residues: CASSFLSASYNEQFF. For the CDR3, the DNA is TGTGCCAGCAGCTTCCTCAGCGCCTCCTACAATGAGCAGTTCTTC.

The genes are TRBV13 and TRBJ2-3; perhaps TRBD2 as D (6 bases). CDR3 length: 14 amino acids. V lost 4 bases, J lost 2 bases, and 10 bases lay in between. Germline CDR1 reads PRHDT; CDR2 reads FYEKMQ (reference sequence). The CDR3 DNA reads TGTGCCAGCAGCTGGGGACTTGCCACAGATACGCAGTATTTT. Its protein product is CASSWGLATDTQYF. The variable domain in full, with the rest retrieved from reference TRBV13 and TRBJ2-3, is AAGVIQSPRHLIKEKRETATLKCYPIPRHDTVYWYQQGPGQDPQFLISFYEKMQSDKGSIPDRFSAQQFSDYHSELNMSSLELGDSALYFCASSWGLATDTQYFGPGTRLTVL.

The rearrangement links TRBV15 to TRBJ1-1; tentative D call: TRBD1 (5 bases). V was shortened by 4 bases and J by 5 bases, with 17 bases between the two germline ends. Germline values: CDR1 LNHNV, CDR2 YYDKDF (reference sequence). CDR3 length: 15 amino acids. The CDR3 is CATSNVVGGRTEAFF. The CDR3 nucleotides are TGTGCCACCAGCAATGTTGTGGGGGGTCGGACTGAAGCTTTCTTT.

J is TRBJ1-2 and V is TRBV7-8; TRBD1 might be the D (6 bases). Germline V gene sequence: CDR1 SGHVS, CDR2 FQNEAQ. Trimming took 0 bases from V and 6 from J, leaving 14 bases between them. The CDR3 length is 15 residues. The chain's CDR3 is CASSLAQGLKDGYTF. CDR3 in DNA: TGTGCCAGCAGCTTAGCACAGGGACTAAAGGATGGCTACACCTTC.

The rearrangement uses TRBV25-1 and TRBJ2-6; 8 positions agree with TRBD1. V lost 4 bases to trimming and J lost 4 bases; unmatched junction nucleotides: 6. CDR3 length: 16 amino acids. The germline V gene has CDR1 MGHDK and CDR2 SYGVNS. DNA for the CDR3: TGTGCCAGCAGTGCAGGGGGCTCGTCCGGGGCCAACGTCCTGACTTTC. It specifies CASSAGGSSGANVLTF.

The CDR3 DNA reads as TGTGCCAGCAGTGACTCGGGTAGCGGAGGTGGCACAGATACGCAGTATTTT. Its protein product is CASSDSGSGGGTDTQYF. The V and J genes are TRBV6-4 and TRBJ2-3, with TRBD2 as a possible D gene (6 bases). The V gene's germline CDR1 is MRHNA and CDR2 SNTAGT. The CDR3 loop spans 17 amino acids. V dropped 0 bases and J dropped 1 base, with 14 bases sitting between them.

The rearrangement uses TRBV4-3 and TRBJ2-3; TRBD2 agrees at 9 bases. J was trimmed by 2 bases and V by 1 base; bases with no gene match: 7. The germline CDR1 and CDR2 sequences are LGHNA and YSLEER. CDR3 size: 17 residues. CDR3 sequence: CASSQGKRGEITDTQYF. The CDR3, as DNA: TGCGCCAGCAGCCAAGGAAAGCGGGGGGAAATCACAGATACGCAGTATTTT.

This rearrangement joins TRBV7-3 to TRBJ1-2; 8 bases agree with TRBD1. The CDR3 covers 16 residues. The germline V gene encodes CDR1 SGHTA and CDR2 FQGTGA. After removal of 4 bases from V and 8 bases from J, the junction contained 15 bases not matched to a gene. CDR3 DNA sequence: TGTGCCAGCAGCTGGCCCCGTACCAGGGGGCAGGAGGGCTACACCTTC. This encodes CASSWPRTRGQEGYTF.

The V call is TRBV19, the J call TRBJ1-5; D remains ambiguous. The CDR3 consists of 16 residues. Trimming stripped 3 bases from V and 0 bases from J, with 12 bases between. Germline CDR1 and CDR2: LNHDA and SQIVND (reference sequence). The CDR3, as DNA: TGTGCCAGTAGTATGTTGGCAGGATATAGCAATCAGCCCCAGCATTTT. Amino acids: CASSMLAGYSNQPQHF.

The rearrangement uses TRBV6-6 and TRBJ2-3; D remains ambiguous. Trimming removed 5 bases from V and 0 bases from J, with 12 bases in between. The CDR3 is made up of 15 amino acids. CDR1 is MNHNY and CDR2 is SVGAGI in the germline V gene (reference sequence). Here the CDR3 DNA reads TGTGCCAGCAGTACAATTAGGAGTAGCACAGATACGCAGTATTTT. Protein product: CASSTIRSSTDTQYF.

This chain joins TRBV19 and TRBJ1-2, with TRBD1 identical over 7 bases. The CDR3 is 14 residues long. The trim removed 6 bases at V and 4 bases at J, leaving 8 bases unmatched. CDR1 LNHDA and CDR2 SQIVND come from the germline V gene (reference sequence). CDR3 sequence reads: CASSADRAVYGYTF. The CDR3 nucleotides read TGTGCCAGTAGCGCCGACAGGGCGGTCTATGGCTACACCTTC.

The chain joins TRBV25-1 to TRBJ1-2; 7 bases fit TRBD1. The CDR3 has 16 residues. CDR1 and CDR2 (germline): MGHDK, SYGVNS. J gave up 7 bases and V 3 bases, and 14 bases lay outside the gene matches. Here the CDR3 DNA reads TGTGCCAGCAGTGATGCGTCTGGCAGGGGGTTTTTTGGCTACACCTTC. This encodes CASSDASGRGFFGYTF.

The chain uses TRBV28 and TRBJ1-1; tentative D call: TRBD1 (5 bases). The germline CDR1 and CDR2 sequences are MDHEN and SYDVKM. V gave up 5 bases and J gave up 3 bases, with 10 bases separating them. This CDR3 contains 13 residues. CDR3 region: CASSLIQDTEAFF. DNA of the CDR3: TGTGCCAGCAGTCTGATACAGGACACTGAAGCTTTCTTT.

There are a few counts of this clone. CDR3 nucleotide sequence: TGCGCCAGCAGCCAAGCGATTTGGCGGGGGGAAGCAGATACGCAGTATTTT. It codes for CASSQAIWRGEADTQYF. The chain employs TRBV4-1 and TRBJ2-3; TRBD2 matches at 8 bases. The CDR3 runs to 17 residues. Germline values: CDR1 MGHRA, CDR2 YSYEKL. Germline trimming cut 1 base from V and 4 bases from J; bases unmatched to any gene: 10.

The gene calls are TRBV9 and TRBJ2-2, with 8 nucleotides matching TRBD1. Germline assignment: CDR1 SGDLS and CDR2 YYNGEE. This CDR3 comprises 17 residues. Trimming removed 0 bases from V and 6 bases from J; junction bases left unmatched: 10. CDR3 in amino acids: CASSVAVDRGEAGELFF. CDR3 nucleotides: TGTGCCAGCAGCGTAGCCGTAGACAGGGGTGAAGCCGGGGAGCTGTTTTTT.

This clone was counted only a few times. In the same sample, other DNA sequences code for this CDR3. CDR3 sequence reads: CASSYQGGSNTEAFF. In nucleotides, the CDR3 is TGTGCCAGCAGCTACCAAGGGGGTTCGAACACTGAAGCTTTCTTT. This rearrangement joins TRBV7-9 to TRBJ1-1, with D perhaps TRBD1 (6 bases). This CDR3 comprises 15 residues. V was clipped by 4 bases and J by 1 base, with 13 bases between them. Germline CDR1 reads SEHNR; CDR2 reads FQNEAQ (reference sequence).

The gene calls are TRBV6-6 and TRBJ1-2; 7 bases align to TRBD1. The CDR3 sequence is 15 residues long. The junction had 5 bases not matched to a gene; V was cut back by 0 bases and J by 4 bases. Germline V lookup: CDR1 MNHNY, CDR2 SVGAGI (reference sequence). The CDR3 region has the DNA TGTGCCAGCAGTTACTCGAGGGACAGCATCTATGGCTACACCTTC. Amino acids: CASSYSRDSIYGYTF.

This sequence joins TRBV7-2 and TRBJ2-5, with TRBD1 matching over 8 bases. The V gene end was trimmed by 3 bases and the J gene end by 2 bases; junction bases not matched to a gene: 5. Per the germline V gene, CDR1 is SGHTA and CDR2 is FQGNSA. The CDR3 is made up of 15 amino acids. The CDR3 region has the DNA TGTGCCAGCAGCTTTCGGCAGGGGGCGCAAGAGACCCAGTACTTC. Protein product: CASSFRQGAQETQYF.

In its sample, this clone was seen once. This chain uses TRBV7-3 with TRBJ2-5, with TRBD1 matching 8 bases. This CDR3 is built from 15 residues. Per the germline V gene, CDR1 is SGHTA and CDR2 is FQGTGA. Trimming at V came to 5 bases and at J to 5 bases, leaving 10 bases not matched to a gene. In DNA, the CDR3 is TGTGCCAGCAGCCCGACTGGACAGGGCGGTGAGACCCAGTACTTC. Encoded protein: CASSPTGQGGETQYF.

CDR3 amino acids: CASSYDRGANYGYTF. The CDR3 nucleotides are TGTGCCAGCAGTTACGACAGGGGAGCTAACTATGGCTACACCTTC. The chain has TRBV6-5 and TRBJ1-2; 8 positions match TRBD1. Germline CDR1 and CDR2: MNHEY and SVGAGI. The CDR3 runs 15 residues. Trimming at V came to 2 bases and at J to 0 bases, leaving 2 bases not matched to a gene.